The 22 T cell receptor beta chains given below trace back to one sample, sequenced in a study of CD8+CD57+ T cells in acquired aplastic anemia. The patients chosen for sequencing had shown expansion of CD8+CD57+ cells (detected by flow cytometry). The study profiled TCR beta VDJ and CDR3 using genomic DNA as template. TCRdb re-analysed the reads in MiXCR, keeping a single row per CDR3 protein. The sample consists of 200,000 to 250,000 distinct CDR3 sequences, roughly 60% of them appearing once. The sample comprised sorted CD4+, CD8+, or CD8+CD57+ T cells (not recorded which) from PBMCs. These receptors were obtained from a human donor with aplastic anemia.

The chain carries TRBV7-2 and TRBJ2-1; 8 bases are a match to TRBD1. The CDR3 sequence is 12 residues long. Germline CDR1 reads SGHTA; CDR2 reads FQGNSA. With 4 bases clipped from V and 14 bases from J, the junction kept 7 bases outside the gene matches. Written as DNA, the CDR3 is TGTGCCAGCAGCTCCCCAGGGGGCAGGAAGTTCTTC. Residues: CASSSPGGRKFF.

This clonotype was recorded only once. This chain connects TRBV12-3 or TRBV12-4 to TRBJ1-2, with 7 nucleotides matching TRBD1. Trimming removed 4 bases from V and 4 bases from J; junction bases left unmatched: 3. The CDR3 consists of 13 residues. The CDR3 reads CASSWGQSYGYTF. In nucleotides, the CDR3 is TGTGCCAGCAGTTGGGGACAGAGCTATGGCTACACCTTC.

The CDR3 loop is CATSVSPGGTQETQYF. The CDR3 DNA follows: TGTGCCACCAGCGTATCCCCAGGGGGGACTCAAGAGACCCAGTACTTC. V and J are TRBV15 and TRBJ2-5, with D possibly being TRBD1 (7 bases). Germline V gene lookup returns CDR1 LNHNV and CDR2 YYDKDF (reference sequence). Trimming took 5 bases from V and 2 from J, leaving 18 bases between them. This CDR3 is 16 amino acids long.

This clonotype was detected a few times. For the CDR3, the DNA is TGTGCCAGCAGCCGGGACAGGGGGTATTCACCCCTCCACTTT. Residues: CASSRDRGYSPLHF. J is TRBJ1-6 and V is TRBV5-6; TRBD1 matches 11 bases. This CDR3 spans 14 amino acids. V trimming: 4 bases; J trimming: 8 bases; junction bases outside the gene matches: 2. Germline CDR1 and CDR2: SGHDT and YYEEEE.

This clonotype showed up just a few times. For the CDR3, the DNA is TGCAGTGCTAGTTTGGGAAAGACCCAGTACTTC. Translating it yields CSASLGKTQYF. The chain couples TRBV20-1 to TRBJ2-5; D gene ambiguous. The germline V gene encodes CDR1 DFQATT and CDR2 SNEGSKA (reference sequence). V was cut by 3 bases and J by 6 bases, with 8 bases left in between. The CDR3 is 11 residues long.

CDR3 loop: CATSEDRGGVTGELFF. Written as DNA, the CDR3 is TGTGCCACCAGTGAAGACAGGGGGGGGGTCACCGGGGAGCTGTTTTTT. The V call is TRBV24-1, the J call TRBJ2-2; 9 bases line up with TRBD1. This CDR3 has 16 residues. With V trimmed by 4 bases and J by 4 bases, 6 bases remained unmatched. Germline CDR1 KGHDR, CDR2 SFDVKD.

This clonotype was observed a few times. The chain's CDR3 is CASSGELGPREQYF. CDR3 nucleotide sequence: TGTGCCAGCAGCGGGGAGTTGGGGCCGCGGGAGCAGTACTTC. This chain links TRBV5-4 with TRBJ2-7, with D possibly being TRBD1 or TRBD2 (5 bases each). CDR1 and CDR2 (germline): SGHNT, YYREEE (reference sequence). Trimming removed 4 bases from V and 7 bases from J, with 18 bases in between. This CDR3 comprises 14 residues.

Only a few counts were recorded for this clonotype. The gene calls are TRBV10-1 and TRBJ1-1; 7 nucleotides match TRBD1. V lost 2 bases to trimming and J lost 7 bases; unmatched junction nucleotides: 4. The CDR3 is 13 amino acids. From germline, CDR1 is WNHNN and CDR2 SYGVQD (reference sequence). CDR3 amino acids: CASSEQRQGEAFF. DNA of the CDR3: TGCGCCAGCAGTGAGCAACGACAGGGTGAAGCTTTCTTT.

The chain recombines TRBV29-1 with TRBJ2-1; D remains ambiguous. Germline values: CDR1 SQVTM, CDR2 ANQGSEA. The CDR3 runs 14 residues. The germline V and J ends were trimmed by 8 bases and 0 bases, with 14 bases remaining between them. The CDR3: CSPFPLCSYNEQFF. The CDR3 DNA reads as TGCAGCCCCTTCCCACTGTGCTCCTACAATGAGCAGTTCTTC.

The sample holds a few counts of this clonotype. This rearrangement joins TRBV15 to TRBJ1-5; the D is unclear. Germline V lookup: CDR1 LNHNV, CDR2 YYDKDF (reference sequence). V lost 5 bases to trimming and J lost 3 bases, with 11 bases between them. CDR3 length: 14 residues. DNA of the CDR3: TGTGCCACCAGCGAGGACGGATACAATCAGCCCCAGCATTTT. Amino acid sequence: CATSEDGYNQPQHF.

The chain recombines TRBV7-8 with TRBJ1-1; D call uncertain. Between the trimmed V and J ends, which lost 1 base and 4 bases, there was a span of 10 bases. The length of the CDR3 is 14 residues. Germline V gene data show CDR1 as SGHVS and CDR2 as FQNEAQ. The CDR3 region has the DNA TGTGCCAGCAGCTTAGATCTACAGCCCACTGAAGCTTTCTTT. Protein product: CASSLDLQPTEAFF.

The J gene is TRBJ2-7, the V gene TRBV7-9, with D tentatively TRBD1 (6 bases). V lost 4 bases, J lost 4 bases, and 11 bases lay in between. CDR1 is SEHNR, CDR2 FQNEAQ, per germline (reference sequence). CDR3 length: 13 residues. In DNA, the CDR3 is TGTGCCAGCAGCTCTACAGGGTGGTACGAGCAGTACTTC. This gives the protein CASSSTGWYEQYF.

This clonotype was observed once. A much larger clone differs from this one at a single base, so this may be a read error. The chain links TRBV5-1 to TRBJ1-1, with 7 positions matching TRBD1. Germline assignment: CDR1 SGHRS and CDR2 YFSETQ. This CDR3 spans 14 amino acids. The CDR3 nucleotides read TGCGCCGGCAGCTTGGGACAGAAGAACACTGAAGCTTTCTTT. Its translation is CAGSLGQKNTEAFF. The full variable domain, rest sourced from reference TRBV5-1 and TRBJ1-1, is KAGVTQTPRYLIKTRGQQVTLSCSPISGHRSVSWYQQTPGQGLQFLFEYFSETQRNKGNFPGRFSGRQFSNSRSEMNVSTLELGDSALYLCAGSLGQKNTEAFFGQGTRLTVV.

This clonotype was recorded a few times. V and J are TRBV20-1 and TRBJ2-1; TRBD2 agrees at 8 bases. The junction had 8 bases not matched to a gene; V was cut back by 8 bases and J by 5 bases. The CDR3 contains 13 residues. Germline assignment: CDR1 DFQATT and CDR2 SNEGSKA (reference sequence). The chain's CDR3 is CSFAGGHDNEQFF. The CDR3 nucleotides read TGCAGTTTTGCGGGAGGTCATGACAATGAGCAGTTCTTC.

The chain recombines TRBV7-2 with TRBJ2-7; D possibly matches TRBD1 or TRBD2 (5 bases each). Germline V lookup: CDR1 SGHTA, CDR2 FQGNSA. V lost 1 base and J 4 bases, leaving 14 bases between the germline ends. This CDR3 region has 15 residues. Here the CDR3 reads CASSLGGSTAYEQYF. In DNA form, the CDR3 reads TGTGCCAGCAGCTTAGGGGGGAGCACCGCATACGAGCAGTACTTC.

This clonotype was recorded at least ten times. The chain is built from TRBV24-1 and TRBJ2-1; the D gene is possibly TRBD1 (6 bases). Trimming pared 4 bases from V and 0 bases from J, leaving 15 bases between. In germline, CDR1 is KGHDR, CDR2 SFDVKD. CDR3 length equals 17 residues. This CDR3 is CATSDGKQGPSYNEQFF. CDR3 sequence (DNA): TGTGCCACCAGTGACGGAAAACAGGGACCCTCCTACAATGAGCAGTTCTTC.

This clonotype was detected a few times. The rearrangement links TRBV15 to TRBJ1-6, with TRBD1 as a possible D gene (5 bases). Germline assignment: CDR1 LNHNV and CDR2 YYDKDF (reference sequence). There are 15 residues in the CDR3. V lost 3 bases and J lost 3, with 9 bases in between. As DNA, the CDR3 is TGTGCCACCAGCAGGGACACAAGCTATAATTCACCCCTCCACTTT. Translated, it gives CATSRDTSYNSPLHF.

The rearrangement joins TRBV7-9 to TRBJ2-3; the D is unclear. CDR1 and CDR2 (germline): SEHNR, FQNEAQ (reference sequence). V lost 2 bases, J lost 5 bases, and 5 bases lay in between. CDR3 length: 12 residues. The CDR3 DNA is TGTGCCAGCAGCTTATTAGGAGATACGCAGTATTTT. This translates into CASSLLGDTQYF.

This clonotype was picked up a small number of times. The chain links TRBV5-5 to TRBJ2-7, with 7 bases identical to TRBD1. Germline values: CDR1 SGHKS, CDR2 YYEKEE (reference sequence). This CDR3 region has 13 residues. V dropped 4 bases and J dropped 3; count of bases not matched to a gene: 4. CDR3 loop: CASSTGDSYEQYF. As DNA, the CDR3 is TGTGCCAGCAGCACTGGGGACAGCTACGAGCAGTACTTC.

The genes are TRBV19 and TRBJ2-4; D unclear. Trimming pared 5 bases from V and 2 bases from J, leaving 10 bases between. The germline gives CDR1 LNHDA, CDR2 SQIVND (reference sequence). This CDR3 has 14 residues. This chain's CDR3 is CASSEIVTKNIQYF. For the CDR3, the DNA is TGTGCCAGTAGTGAGATTGTGACCAAAAACATTCAGTACTTC.

Points on this clonotype: A junction boundary mismatches the germline segment, possibly from a read error. This rearrangement joins TRBV5-5 to TRBJ1-1, with 8 bases identical to TRBD1. Germline CDR1 and CDR2: SGHKS and YYEKEE (reference sequence). CDR3 length: 14 residues. CDR3 in amino acids: CASSLRIRGPEAFF. The CDR3 nucleotides are TGCGCCAGCAGCTTGAGGATCAGGGGGCCTGAAGCTTTCTTT.

The V call is TRBV6-6, the J call TRBJ2-3; no clear D. This CDR3 contains 12 residues. Trimming pared 11 bases from V and 2 bases from J, leaving 11 bases between. CDR1 is MNHNY and CDR2 is SVGAGI in the germline V gene (reference sequence). This chain's CDR3 is CAGSENTDTQYF. CDR3 sequence (DNA): TGTGCCGGCTCAGAGAACACAGATACGCAGTATTTT.